This is a list of T cell receptor beta chains from one sample in a study of blood T cell repertoires in COVID-19. The protocol was immunoSEQ multiplex PCR, while the TCRdb copy is restricted to in-frame clones and leaves out a portion. Here the sample spans about 130,000 clones, approximately 85% being singletons. Sequenced material: peripheral blood. The receptors were gathered from a man aged 30-40 years with COVID-19, enrolled during active disease. Both conserved end residues are part of each CDR3. Each record gives: CDR3 DNA, CDR3 protein, V gene, J gene, CDR3 length, D gene, clone size. The D gene is left open where the match is weak. Clone sizes are given selectively: once, few, many, or a class where the clone is expanded.

CDR3nt: TGTGCCAGCAGCTTAGGCGGCCCCTGGGGCATGAACACTGAAGCTTTCTTT
CDR3aa: CASSLGGPWGMNTEAFF
v_gene: TRBV13
j_gene: TRBJ1-1
len: 17
d_gene: .
abundance: .

CDR3nt: TGTGCCAGCTCACCACCGGCGGACTATGGCTACACCTTC
CDR3aa: CASSPPADYGYTF
v_gene: TRBV18
j_gene: TRBJ1-2
len: 13
d_gene: .
abundance: .

CDR3nt: TGTGCCAGCAGTTTATATGGGACTCTTCGCACAGATACGCAGTATTTT
CDR3aa: CASSLYGTLRTDTQYF
v_gene: TRBV27
j_gene: TRBJ2-3
len: 16
d_gene: .
abundance: .

CDR3nt: TGCGCCAGCAGCTTGGGACTGGGCACAGATACGCAGTATTTT
CDR3aa: CASSLGLGTDTQYF
v_gene: TRBV5-1
j_gene: TRBJ2-3
len: 14
d_gene: .
abundance: .

CDR3nt: TGTGCCAGCAGTTCAGGGGGGAGCTCCTACGAGCAGTACTTC
CDR3aa: CASSSGGSSYEQYF
v_gene: TRBV6-2/TRBV6-3
j_gene: TRBJ2-7
len: 14
d_gene: .
abundance: few

CDR3nt: TGTGCAAGTCGCCCCGGGAGTTGGTACTTC
CDR3aa: CASRPGSWYF
v_gene: TRBV12-2
j_gene: TRBJ2-7
len: 10
d_gene: .
abundance: .

CDR3nt: TGTGCCTGGCGCCAGGGGGCTGGAAACACCATATATTTT
CDR3aa: CAWRQGAGNTIYF
v_gene: TRBV30
j_gene: TRBJ1-3
len: 13
d_gene: TRBD1
abundance: .

CDR3nt: TGTGCCAGCAGCCCTCAAGGGACAGGAAACTATGGCTACACCTTC
CDR3aa: CASSPQGTGNYGYTF
v_gene: TRBV7-9
j_gene: TRBJ1-2
len: 15
d_gene: TRBD1
abundance: .

CDR3nt: TGTGCCTGGGAAAGAGGGGATACGCAGTATTTT
CDR3aa: CAWERGDTQYF
v_gene: TRBV30
j_gene: TRBJ2-3
len: 11
d_gene: .
abundance: .

CDR3nt: TGTGCCAGCAGTGAAAGACCTAGGACAGGGGGCCTGAACACTGAAGCTTTCTTT
CDR3aa: CASSERPRTGGLNTEAFF
v_gene: TRBV6-1
j_gene: TRBJ1-1
len: 18
d_gene: TRBD1
abundance: .

CDR3nt: TGCGCCAGCAGTCAGCGGTCTAGCGGGAGAGGGGTGGGGGGCACAGATACGCAGTATTTT
CDR3aa: CASSQRSSGRGVGGTDTQYF
v_gene: TRBV23-1
j_gene: TRBJ2-3
len: 20
d_gene: TRBD2
abundance: .

CDR3nt: TGCGCCAGCAGCTTTTTCTCACTCCAGGACAATGAGCAGTTCTTC
CDR3aa: CASSFFSLQDNEQFF
v_gene: TRBV5-1
j_gene: TRBJ2-1
len: 15
d_gene: .
abundance: once

CDR3nt: TGTGCCAGCAGCCAGCGGGAGGCCCTCCCCCAGCAGTTCTTC
CDR3aa: CASSQREALPQQFF
v_gene: TRBV9
j_gene: TRBJ2-1
len: 14
d_gene: TRBD2
abundance: once

CDR3nt: TGTGCAAGTCGCGTGAGGGGGTTTAATGAAAAACTGTTTTTT
CDR3aa: CASRVRGFNEKLFF
v_gene: TRBV12-2
j_gene: TRBJ1-4
len: 14
d_gene: .
abundance: .

CDR3nt: TGCGCCAGCAGCTTGGCCCCCCAATCCTACGAGCAGTACTTC
CDR3aa: CASSLAPQSYEQYF
v_gene: TRBV5-1
j_gene: TRBJ2-7
len: 14
d_gene: .
abundance: .

CDR3nt: TGTGCCAGCAGTTCTCCTTCCTACGAGCAGTACTTC
CDR3aa: CASSSPSYEQYF
v_gene: TRBV27
j_gene: TRBJ2-7
len: 12
d_gene: .
abundance: .

CDR3nt: TGTGCCAGCAGCTTAGCTAGCGGGAGTCGTGAGCAGTTCTTC
CDR3aa: CASSLASGSREQFF
v_gene: TRBV7-2
j_gene: TRBJ2-1
len: 14
d_gene: TRBD2
abundance: .

CDR3nt: TGTGCCAGTAGTCCACGGGACAGGGGGCAGTATCAGCCCCAGCATTTT
CDR3aa: CASSPRDRGQYQPQHF
v_gene: TRBV19
j_gene: TRBJ1-5
len: 16
d_gene: TRBD1
abundance: .

CDR3nt: TGTGCCAGCGAGAGTAATAATTCACCCCTCCACTTT
CDR3aa: CASESNNSPLHF
v_gene: TRBV3-1/TRBV3-2
j_gene: TRBJ1-6
len: 12
d_gene: .
abundance: .

CDR3nt: TGTGCCACCAGCAGAGGGTCAGGCCCCTACGAGCAGTACTTC
CDR3aa: CATSRGSGPYEQYF
v_gene: TRBV15
j_gene: TRBJ2-7
len: 14
d_gene: .
abundance: .

CDR3nt: TGTGCCAGCAGTGTTTCCTCGGAGGCCCCCTACGAGCAGTACTTC
CDR3aa: CASSVSSEAPYEQYF
v_gene: TRBV2
j_gene: TRBJ2-7
len: 15
d_gene: .
abundance: .

CDR3nt: TGCGCCAGCAGCTTGGTTGGAGCTAACTATGGCTACACCTTC
CDR3aa: CASSLVGANYGYTF
v_gene: TRBV5-1
j_gene: TRBJ1-2
len: 14
d_gene: .
abundance: .

CDR3nt: TGTGCCAGCAGTCAGAATCAGCCCCAGCATTTT
CDR3aa: CASSQNQPQHF
v_gene: TRBV28
j_gene: TRBJ1-5
len: 11
d_gene: .
abundance: once

CDR3nt: TGTGCCAGCAGCTTAATGATGGGGGACACGGCCAAAGAGCCCCAGCATTTT
CDR3aa: CASSLMMGDTAKEPQHF
v_gene: TRBV7-8
j_gene: TRBJ1-5
len: 17
d_gene: .
abundance: .

CDR3nt: TGCGCCAGCGGCGGGATAAGAGAGACCCAGTACTTC
CDR3aa: CASGGIRETQYF
v_gene: TRBV10-2
j_gene: TRBJ2-5
len: 12
d_gene: .
abundance: .

CDR3nt: TGTGCCACCAGCAGAGATTTTACGAACACCGGGGAGCTGTTTTTT
CDR3aa: CATSRDFTNTGELFF
v_gene: TRBV15
j_gene: TRBJ2-2
len: 15
d_gene: .
abundance: many

CDR3nt: TGCAGCGTTGAAATGTCCTGGGCTCAGCCCTGGTCTGAGCAGTTCTTC
CDR3aa: CSVEMSWAQPWSEQFF
v_gene: TRBV29-1
j_gene: TRBJ2-1
len: 16
d_gene: .
abundance: .

CDR3nt: TGTGCCAGCTCACCACCGGGGGGGCAGATAAACCCGTACGAGCAGTACTTC
CDR3aa: CASSPPGGQINPYEQYF
v_gene: TRBV18
j_gene: TRBJ2-7
len: 17
d_gene: .
abundance: .

CDR3nt: TGCGCCAGCAGCCAAGAAACAGGCCCTCCCACAGATACGCAGTATTTT
CDR3aa: CASSQETGPPTDTQYF
v_gene: TRBV4-1
j_gene: TRBJ2-3
len: 16
d_gene: .
abundance: .

CDR3nt: TGTGCCAGTAGCCTACTCGGGAGCTCCTACGAGCAGTACTTC
CDR3aa: CASSLLGSSYEQYF
v_gene: TRBV19
j_gene: TRBJ2-7
len: 14
d_gene: .
abundance: .

CDR3nt: TGTGCCAGCAACCCGAAGACTAGCGGGATAACCAATGAGCAGTTCTTC
CDR3aa: CASNPKTSGITNEQFF
v_gene: TRBV2
j_gene: TRBJ2-1
len: 16
d_gene: TRBD2
abundance: .

CDR3nt: TGTGCCAGCAGCTTAAGGGCTAGCGTGCTTGGAGTTTCCGGGGAGCTGTTTTTT
CDR3aa: CASSLRASVLGVSGELFF
v_gene: TRBV7-3
j_gene: TRBJ2-2
len: 18
d_gene: .
abundance: .

CDR3nt: TGCGCCAGCAGCTTGGCGGGTACTGGGGCCAACGTCCTGACTTTC
CDR3aa: CASSLAGTGANVLTF
v_gene: TRBV5-1
j_gene: TRBJ2-6
len: 15
d_gene: .
abundance: .

CDR3nt: TGTGCCACCACGGACAGGGTCTCTGGAAACACCATATATTTT
CDR3aa: CATTDRVSGNTIYF
v_gene: TRBV15
j_gene: TRBJ1-3
len: 14
d_gene: TRBD1
abundance: .

CDR3nt: TGTGCCAGCAGCCAACAGGGGGGGACAGCTGGAAACACCATATATTTT
CDR3aa: CASSQQGGTAGNTIYF
v_gene: TRBV7-6
j_gene: TRBJ1-3
len: 16
d_gene: TRBD1
abundance: few

CDR3nt: TGTGCCAGCAGCCCCCCCCTCGGTGCAGGGGCCCACGAGCAGTACTTC
CDR3aa: CASSPPLGAGAHEQYF
v_gene: TRBV5-4
j_gene: TRBJ2-7
len: 16
d_gene: .
abundance: .

CDR3nt: TGTGCCAGCAGCCTCCGGGGGACTGTTGCCATGAACACTGAAGCTTTCTTT
CDR3aa: CASSLRGTVAMNTEAFF
v_gene: TRBV7-8
j_gene: TRBJ1-1
len: 17
d_gene: .
abundance: .

CDR3nt: TGTGCCAGCAGCCTACGACAGGTTCCCTACGAGCAGTACTTC
CDR3aa: CASSLRQVPYEQYF
v_gene: TRBV7-9
j_gene: TRBJ2-7
len: 14
d_gene: .
abundance: .

CDR3nt: TGTGCCAGCAGCAAAGCCTCCGGGACACATATACGCAATCAGCCCCAGCATTTT
CDR3aa: CASSKASGTHIRNQPQHF
v_gene: TRBV21-1
j_gene: TRBJ1-5
len: 18
d_gene: .
abundance: .

CDR3nt: TGTGCCAGCAGAAAGCAAGCGAGTAGCTCCTACGAGCAGTACTTC
CDR3aa: CASRKQASSSYEQYF
v_gene: TRBV27
j_gene: TRBJ2-7
len: 15
d_gene: .
abundance: .

CDR3nt: TGTGCCAGCAGCTTATGGCCTTCACAGAAGAGCAATCAGCCCCAGCATTTT
CDR3aa: CASSLWPSQKSNQPQHF
v_gene: TRBV7-3
j_gene: TRBJ1-5
len: 17
d_gene: .
abundance: .

CDR3nt: TGTGCCAGCCTGGGGGGGGCGGGGGAGTCCTTCAATGAGCAGTTCTTC
CDR3aa: CASLGGAGESFNEQFF
v_gene: TRBV7-8
j_gene: TRBJ2-1
len: 16
d_gene: .
abundance: .

CDR3nt: TGTGCCAGCAGTAGACAGGGGCCCTCCTACGAGCAGTACTTC
CDR3aa: CASSRQGPSYEQYF
v_gene: TRBV6-5
j_gene: TRBJ2-7
len: 14
d_gene: TRBD1
abundance: .

CDR3nt: TGTGCCAGCAGCGTATTGAGTTGGAGGGAGGAGTACAATGAGCAGTTCTTC
CDR3aa: CASSVLSWREEYNEQFF
v_gene: TRBV9
j_gene: TRBJ2-1
len: 17
d_gene: .
abundance: .

CDR3nt: TGTGCCAGTAGTATCGACCAGGGAAGAAATCAGCCCCAGCATTTT
CDR3aa: CASSIDQGRNQPQHF
v_gene: TRBV19
j_gene: TRBJ1-5
len: 15
d_gene: .
abundance: .

CDR3nt: TGTGCCAGCAGCCCTACGGGACTAGCGGGCATCCAGTTCTTC
CDR3aa: CASSPTGLAGIQFF
v_gene: TRBV14
j_gene: TRBJ2-1
len: 14
d_gene: TRBD2
abundance: few

CDR3nt: TGTGCCAGCAGTTTACCGGGAGGGCAAGAGACCCAGTACTTC
CDR3aa: CASSLPGGQETQYF
v_gene: TRBV28
j_gene: TRBJ2-5
len: 14
d_gene: TRBD2
abundance: once

CDR3nt: TGTGCCAGCAGCCAGGGGGCACCCGCGGAAAACATTCAGTACTTC
CDR3aa: CASSQGAPAENIQYF
v_gene: TRBV27
j_gene: TRBJ2-4
len: 15
d_gene: TRBD1
abundance: .

CDR3nt: TGCGCCAGCAGCTTGTCGGCGGCACAAGAGACCCAGTACTTC
CDR3aa: CASSLSAAQETQYF
v_gene: TRBV5-1
j_gene: TRBJ2-5
len: 14
d_gene: .
abundance: .

CDR3nt: TGTGCCAGCTCACTTGGGGCTAGCGGGAGAGGAGTAGAGACCCAGTACTTC
CDR3aa: CASSLGASGRGVETQYF
v_gene: TRBV18
j_gene: TRBJ2-5
len: 17
d_gene: TRBD2
abundance: .

CDR3nt: TGCGCCAGCAGCTCGGGACTAGCACCCTACGAGCAGTACTTC
CDR3aa: CASSSGLAPYEQYF
v_gene: TRBV5-1
j_gene: TRBJ2-7
len: 14
d_gene: TRBD2
abundance: .